The text below deals with one TCR beta chain. This sample stems from a study of control samples from healthy donors and cancer patients. Profiling relied on immunoSEQ multiplex PCR, and the TCRdb table lists in-frame clones only, not all of them. Seen here are approximately 58,000 clones, about 90% observed once, and the top ten hold over 12%. The CDR3 is 14 residues long. The germline gives CDR1 SGHVS, CDR2 FNYEAQ. With 6 bases removed from V and 6 bases from J, the gap between germline ends came to 14 bases. This chain uses TRBV7-6 with TRBJ1-4, with a weak D call TRBD1 (5 bases). The specimen was PBMCs. This receptor was obtained from a man aged 60 to 69 with head and neck cancer. The chain's CDR3 is CASSFQGGDEKLFF. The DNA of the CDR3 is TGTGCCAGCAGTTTTCAGGGAGGAGATGAAAAACTGTTTTTT.